This T cell receptor beta chain was identified in a study of shared clonotypes between healthy human individuals. Looking at the study overall: Donor composition was a couple of women and three men, aged 18 to 49.

Assay: immunoSEQ multiplex PCR; the TCRdb copy retains only in-frame clones and omits some. The sample shows some 2,100,000 clones, approximately 94% of them seen only once. Findings and caveats of the study: It was expected that sequencing depth would affect clonotype sharing among donors. The small donor group covered limited genetic and exposure diversity.

The naive CD8 fraction comprised CD45RO-negative cells positively selected for CCR7 and excluded terminally differentiated effector memory CD45RA+ cells. About this clone itself: Antigen: not known.

The TCR originated in a man younger than 30 in good health. Some clones in this sample may be carry-over from other donors' samples. The sequencing sample was made of naive CD8+ T cells from PBMCs.

The CDR3 nucleotides are TGTGCCAGTAGTATAGGGGGGGCCAGCTCAGATACGCAGTATTTT. It specifies CASSIGGASSDTQYF. The chain couples TRBV19 to TRBJ2-3; D might be TRBD1 or TRBD2, each matching 6 bases. The CDR3 contains 15 residues. Trimming cost V 1 base and J 4 bases, with 12 bases left between them. CDR1 LNHDA and CDR2 SQIVND come from the germline V gene (reference sequence).